The T cell receptor (beta chain) under discussion was sequenced for a study of cytomegalovirus exposure and HLA in healthy donors. Study in general: There were fewer than 130 million unique TCR beta sequences, drawn from about 180 million T cells, in an earlier analysis.

This PCR relied on a set of 60 Vbeta primers and 13 Jbeta primers. Measured with immunoSEQ multiplex PCR; TCRdb has only the in-frame clones, and not every one. This sample has 210,000 or so clones, with more than 60% found just once. Germline V gene sequence: CDR1 SGHRS, CDR2 YFSETQ. The CDR3 covers 11 residues. The ends were cut back, 3 bases at V and 8 bases at J, with 6 bases in the middle. The V and J genes are TRBV5-1 and TRBJ2-1; the D is unclear. This receptor was obtained from an older woman in good health and CMV-seropositive. Sample: PBMCs. This CDR3 reads CASSSFHEQFF. The CDR3 region has the DNA TGCGCCAGCAGCTCTTTTCATGAGCAGTTCTTC.